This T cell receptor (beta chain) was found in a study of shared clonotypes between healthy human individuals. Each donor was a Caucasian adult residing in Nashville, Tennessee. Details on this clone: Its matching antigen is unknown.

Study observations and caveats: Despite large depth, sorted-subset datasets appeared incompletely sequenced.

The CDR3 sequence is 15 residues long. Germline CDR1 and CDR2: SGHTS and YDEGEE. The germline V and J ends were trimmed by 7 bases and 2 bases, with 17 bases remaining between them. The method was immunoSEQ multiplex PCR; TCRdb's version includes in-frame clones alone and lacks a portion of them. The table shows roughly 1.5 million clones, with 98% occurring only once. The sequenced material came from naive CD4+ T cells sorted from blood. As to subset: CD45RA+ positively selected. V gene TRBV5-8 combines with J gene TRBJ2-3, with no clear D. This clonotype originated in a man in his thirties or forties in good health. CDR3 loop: CASYRAEVDTDTQYF. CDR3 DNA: TGTGCCAGCTACCGGGCGGAAGTAGACACAGATACGCAGTATTTT.